Below, 9 T cell receptor beta chains from the same sample are listed, as sequenced in a study of blood T cells in healthy people across ages. The authors ran a second PCR of roughly 6 to 12 cycles using a sample-barcoded 5' primer and a J-beta primer mix. TCRdb fed the 5' RACE reads into MiXCR, producing one record per CDR3 protein. The sample yields 1.5 million to 2 million distinct CDR3 sequences, roughly 49% seen once. Sequencing was carried out using blood. The receptors stem from a woman aged 40 to 50 in good health.

This clonotype showed up just a few times. The chain joins TRBV20-1 to TRBJ2-3; D possibly uses TRBD1 or TRBD2 (5 bases each). The CDR3 length is 15 residues. Germline CDR1 DFQATT, CDR2 SNEGSKA (reference sequence). V was clipped by 6 bases and J by 6 bases, with 22 bases between them. CDR3 DNA: TGCAGTGCCCCCCGAGAGGGCCTCAAGGGGGATACGCAGTATTTT. The encoded protein is CSAPREGLKGDTQYF.

Points on this clonotype: The junction shows a germline mismatch at one end, possibly a read error. V is TRBV14 and J is TRBJ2-4, with D perhaps given as TRBD1 or TRBD2 (5 bases each). The closer fit of TRBJ2-5 to the DNA end suggests the J call may be wrong. CDR3 size: 14 residues. Germline-derived CDR1 and CDR2 are SGHDN and FVKESK. CDR3 amino acids: CVSSQDRTGATQYF. In nucleotides, the CDR3 is TGTGTCAGCAGCCAAGATAGAACCGGGGCGACCCAGTACTTC.

The chain links TRBV6-6 to TRBJ1-1; TRBD1 might be the D (5 bases). The V gene lost 5 bases and the J gene lost 4 bases, with 14 bases spanning the gap. Germline-derived CDR1 and CDR2 are MNHNY and SVGAGI (reference sequence). The CDR3 contains 14 residues. CDR3 in DNA: TGTGCCAGCAGTGGGACGCTTAAGCTCACTGAAGCTTTCTTT. Translation gives CASSGTLKLTEAFF.

CDR3 sequence (DNA): TGTGCCAGCAGCCTACGAATGGGTCCCACAGATACGCAGTATTTT. As protein: CASSLRMGPTDTQYF. The chain uses TRBV11-2 and TRBJ2-3; D call uncertain. Trimming took 5 bases from V and 2 from J, leaving 14 bases between them. Germline V gene data show CDR1 as SGHAT and CDR2 as FQNNGV. This CDR3 spans 15 amino acids.

The V call is TRBV27, the J call TRBJ1-4; D is undetermined. V lost 0 bases and J 3 bases, leaving 8 bases between the germline ends. Per the germline V gene, CDR1 is MNHEY and CDR2 is SMNVEV (reference sequence). The CDR3 has 15 residues. Written as DNA, the CDR3 is TGTGCCAGCAGTTTATCCCGGGTAGCTAATGAAAAACTGTTTTTT. Its protein is CASSLSRVANEKLFF.

V is TRBV5-1 and J is TRBJ2-7, with 10 bases that match TRBD1. J gave up 7 bases and V 4 bases, and 11 bases lay outside the gene matches. This CDR3 spans 15 amino acids. Germline V gene data show CDR1 as SGHRS and CDR2 as YFSETQ. CDR3 loop: CASSPGTGETNEQYF. The DNA of the CDR3 is TGCGCCAGCAGCCCGGGGACAGGGGAAACCAATGAGCAGTACTTC.

On this clonotype: A read error is possible here, since a much larger clone lies one base away. J is TRBJ2-7 and V is TRBV4-3; a possible D gene is TRBD1 (6 bases). This CDR3 comprises 16 residues. Germline CDR1 is LGHNA and CDR2 is YSLEER. Between the trimmed V and J ends, which lost 1 base and 4 bases, there was a span of 17 bases. CDR3 protein: CASSQGPRGAPYEQYF. For the CDR3, the DNA is TGCGCCAGCAGCCAAGGCCCCAGGGGCGCCCCTTACGAGCAGTACTTC.

The chain has TRBV9 and TRBJ2-1; D is unresolved. V lost 0 bases to trimming and J lost 13 bases, with 17 bases between them. From germline, CDR1 is SGDLS and CDR2 YYNGEE. This CDR3 region has 14 residues. The CDR3 protein is CASSVEGSQETQFF. The CDR3 DNA reads as TGTGCCAGCAGCGTAGAGGGCAGCCAAGAGACCCAGTTCTTC. The complete variable domain, with remaining parts taken from reference TRBV9 and TRBJ2-1, reads DSGVTQTPKHLITATGQRVTLRCSPRSGDLSVYWYQQSLDQGLQFLIQYYNGEERAKGNILERFSAQQFPDLHSELNLSSLELGDSALYFCASSVEGSQETQFFGPGTRLTVL.

The rearrangement links TRBV28 to TRBJ2-3; D is possibly TRBD1 (6 bases). This CDR3 comprises 16 residues. Germline assignment: CDR1 MDHEN and CDR2 SYDVKM. Trimming took 2 bases from V and 2 from J, leaving 14 bases between them. The CDR3: CASSLPRQEFTDTQYF. The CDR3 DNA reads TGTGCCAGCAGTTTACCTCGACAGGAGTTCACAGATACGCAGTATTTT.